One sample yielded the 8 T cell receptor beta chains listed below, sequenced in a study of blood T cell repertoires in COVID-19. Libraries were prepared by immunoSEQ multiplex PCR; TCRdb keeps only in-frame clonotypes and omits some of them. The sample holds over 200,000 clones, about 83% seen once. The sequencing input was peripheral blood. Every receptor here comes from a man older than 75 with acute or convalescent COVID-19.

V gene TRBV5-4 combines with J gene TRBJ1-2; possible D gene TRBD1, 5 bases. V was trimmed by 4 bases and J by 1 base, leaving 8 bases between them. Germline CDR1 and CDR2: SGHNT and YYREEE (reference sequence). This CDR3 spans 13 amino acids. CDR3 nucleotide sequence: TGTGCCAGCAGCAAAGACAGTAACTATGGCTACACCTTC. Protein: CASSKDSNYGYTF.

The rearrangement uses TRBV4-1 and TRBJ2-3; no definite D call. V was trimmed by 4 bases and J by 6 bases, leaving 17 bases between them. The germline CDR1 and CDR2 sequences are MGHRA and YSYEKL. This CDR3 is 15 amino acids long. Here the CDR3 DNA reads TGCGCCAGCAGCCCACAAGACACGACGCCGGATACGCAGTATTTT. This codes for CASSPQDTTPDTQYF.

This clone was seen a few times. This rearrangement joins TRBV5-1 to TRBJ2-1, with 9 bases aligning to TRBD2. Germline V CDR1 and CDR2: SGHRS, YFSETQ. CDR3 length equals 15 residues. V dropped 7 bases and J dropped 8; count of bases not matched to a gene: 13. The DNA for the CDR3 is TGCGCCAGCGGGGGTAGCGGGAGACTTTTCCATGAGCAGTTCTTC. Translated: CASGGSGRLFHEQFF.

The rearrangement uses TRBV5-1 and TRBJ2-5, with 8 nucleotides matching TRBD1. With V trimmed by 5 bases and J by 5 bases, 5 bases remained unmatched. The CDR3 is made up of 13 amino acids. Looked up from germline, CDR1 is SGHRS and CDR2 is YFSETQ. The CDR3 reads CASRGNRGETQYF. The CDR3 DNA reads TGCGCCAGCAGAGGGAACAGGGGGGAGACCCAGTACTTC. Together with reference TRBV5-1 and TRBJ2-5, the CDR3 gives the full variable domain: KAGVTQTPRYLIKTRGQQVTLSCSPISGHRSVSWYQQTPGQGLQFLFEYFSETQRNKGNFPGRFSGRQFSNSRSEMNVSTLELGDSALYLCASRGNRGETQYFGPGTRLLVL.

V gene TRBV11-2 combines with J gene TRBJ1-4; D not resolved. Germline V gives CDR1 SGHAT, CDR2 FQNNGV. V lost 1 base to trimming and J lost 7 bases, with 7 bases between them. The CDR3 covers 13 residues. The CDR3 sequence is CASSLVYSEKLFF. The CDR3 coding sequence is TGTGCCAGCAGCTTAGTCTACAGTGAAAAACTGTTTTTT.

The chain employs TRBV5-4 and TRBJ1-1, with 7 nucleotides matching TRBD1. With V trimmed by 4 bases and J by 0 bases, 9 bases remained unmatched. CDR1 and CDR2 (germline): SGHNT, YYREEE (reference sequence). There are 16 residues in the CDR3. The CDR3 here is CASSAFDREMNTEAFF. In DNA, the CDR3 is TGTGCCAGCAGCGCCTTCGACAGGGAGATGAACACTGAAGCTTTCTTT.

V gene TRBV28 combines with J gene TRBJ2-7, with a tentative D call TRBD2 (7 bases). The CDR3 loop spans 17 amino acids. The V gene lost 5 bases and the J gene lost 4 bases, with 24 bases spanning the gap. CDR1 and CDR2 (germline): MDHEN, SYDVKM. The CDR3, as DNA: TGTGCCAGCAGTGGGGGGGGGCGGAGTCCCGGAATTTACGAGCAGTACTTC. Its protein product is CASSGGGRSPGIYEQYF.

J is TRBJ2-7 and V is TRBV30; a possible D gene is TRBD2 (6 bases). V lost 5 bases and J lost 4, with 18 bases in between. Per the germline V gene, CDR1 is GTSNPN and CDR2 is SVGIG (reference sequence). There are 14 residues in the CDR3. The CDR3 region is CAWAAGPQAYEQYF. As DNA, the CDR3 is TGTGCCTGGGCCGCGGGACCGCAGGCGTACGAGCAGTACTTC.